This T cell receptor beta chain comes out of a study of blood T cell repertoires in COVID-19. The CDR3 spans 23 residues. Per the study methods: Amplification of reference gene primers provided the estimated nucleated cell counts. Measured with immunoSEQ multiplex PCR; TCRdb has only the in-frame clones, and not every one. V, J and clone size reflect that table, while D and trimming were determined from the DNA. The data show almost 400,000 clones, with approximately 87% seen just once and 0.95% to 1% held by the top ten. The V call is TRBV21-1, the J call TRBJ2-1; TRBD2, the table's D call, was not compared with the DNA. TRBV21-1 is a known pseudogene. This clonotype was sampled from a woman aged 25 to 45 with acute COVID-19. Sequenced sample: PBMCs or T cells enriched from blood (not recorded which). CDR3 sequence reads: CASSKAPTSGGTAAARAYNEQFF. CDR3 bases: TGTGCCAGCAGCAAAGCGCCGACTAGCGGGGGTACCGCGGCAGCAAGGGCGTACAATGAGCAGTTCTTC.